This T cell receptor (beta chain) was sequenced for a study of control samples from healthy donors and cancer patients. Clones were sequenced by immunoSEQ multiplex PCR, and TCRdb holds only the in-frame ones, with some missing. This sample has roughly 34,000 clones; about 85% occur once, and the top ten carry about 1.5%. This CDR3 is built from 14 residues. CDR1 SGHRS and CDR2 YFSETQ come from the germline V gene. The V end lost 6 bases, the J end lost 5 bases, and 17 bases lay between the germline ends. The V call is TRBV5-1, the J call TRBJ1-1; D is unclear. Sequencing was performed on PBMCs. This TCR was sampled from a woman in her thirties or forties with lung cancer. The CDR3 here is CASTPGGSRTEAFF. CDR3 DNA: TGCGCCAGCACCCCGGGAGGATCAAGGACTGAAGCTTTCTTT.